A selection of T cell receptor beta chains follows, all from one sample in a study of blood T cell repertoires in COVID-19. This table comes from immunoSEQ multiplex PCR, and its TCRdb copy is limited to in-frame clones, with some not included. This sample has approximately 240,000 clones, with nearly 95% found just once. Material: peripheral blood. All receptors derive from a man aged 30-40 years with COVID-19, enrolled during active disease. The CDR3 runs from the conserved cysteine through the conserved F or W. The D gene is left open where the match is weak. Size is omitted from some rows. Given values are once, few, many or a class for expanded clones.

abundance	v_gene	j_gene	d_gene	CDR3aa
NA	TRBV30	TRBJ1-1	TRBD1	CAWRAGQGPHTEAFF
NA	TRBV5-1	TRBJ2-7	TRBD1	CASSLGGGDYEQYF
NA	TRBV3-1/TRBV3-2	TRBJ2-2	TRBD2	CASSRTSDLDTGELFF
NA	TRBV11-2	TRBJ2-5	NA	CASSASLASWETQYF
NA	TRBV5-5	TRBJ1-2	TRBD1	CASSEVTGGSSYGYTF
NA	TRBV5-4	TRBJ2-7	NA	CASSSQDLTYEQYF
NA	TRBV9	TRBJ1-2	NA	CASSVGNRADGYTF
NA	TRBV6-5	TRBJ2-3	TRBD2	CATTRLAGGTDTQYF
NA	TRBV24-1	TRBJ2-2	TRBD1	CATSVDPTGGYTGELFF
NA	TRBV24-1	TRBJ1-3	NA	CATSDFQGLRWGNTIYF
NA	TRBV7-2	TRBJ1-4	NA	CASSLGRQGIGEKLFF
NA	TRBV7-3	TRBJ1-3	NA	CASSPGPTTFGNTIYF
NA	TRBV2	TRBJ2-7	NA	CASSERARGRRKQYF
NA	TRBV6-2/TRBV6-3	TRBJ1-3	NA	CASSSRGNSGNTIYF
NA	TRBV2	TRBJ2-5	TRBD1	CASSEFGRGQGPQYF
NA	TRBV9	TRBJ2-3	TRBD2	CASSGGTSGTADTQYF
NA	TRBV5-1	TRBJ1-5	NA	CASSLWGGDGQPQHF
NA	TRBV5-1	TRBJ2-7	TRBD1	CASSLGQGLHEQYF
NA	TRBV7-2	TRBJ2-7	NA	CASSFGLQEQYF
NA	TRBV2	TRBJ1-2	NA	CASSELENYGYTF
NA	TRBV5-6	TRBJ2-7	TRBD1	CASRPDRGTHEQYF
NA	TRBV10-3	TRBJ1-2	TRBD1	CAISEGGRGQGNYGYTF
NA	TRBV11-2	TRBJ1-6	NA	CASSLERARAPLHF
NA	TRBV10-2	TRBJ1-1	TRBD1	CASRGRDRGIEAFF
NA	TRBV4-1	TRBJ1-1	NA	CASSHEGNTEAFF
NA	TRBV6-1	TRBJ2-3	TRBD1	CASSEWTGTTDTQYF
NA	TRBV5-6	TRBJ2-1	TRBD2	CASSIGLAGALNEQFF
once	TRBV6-5	TRBJ1-4	TRBD1	CASRGQAKEKLFF
NA	TRBV28	TRBJ2-1	NA	CASSSPVSPDEQFF
NA	TRBV5-6	TRBJ1-1	TRBD1	CASSFRTGGIENTEAFF
NA	TRBV14	TRBJ1-6	NA	CASSQDSGYNSPLHF
NA	TRBV5-4	TRBJ1-6	NA	CASSPGREVSSPLHF
NA	TRBV6-5	TRBJ1-2	TRBD1	CASRTGAYGYTF
NA	TRBV2	TRBJ1-2	TRBD1	CASIPWTGGYYGYTF
NA	TRBV5-5	TRBJ2-1	TRBD2	CASSPWTSEFNEQFF
NA	TRBV5-5	TRBJ2-1	TRBD2	CASSWTSGGYYNEQFF
NA	TRBV6-5	TRBJ2-1	NA	CASSYSGRNYNEQFF
NA	TRBV5-6	TRBJ1-6	TRBD1	CASSGRQGRVGNSPLHF
NA	TRBV5-4	TRBJ2-7	NA	CASSAAGNSYEQYF
NA	TRBV29-1	TRBJ1-1	TRBD1	CSVERSGGLNTEAFF
NA	TRBV11-3	TRBJ2-3	NA	CASSLVEGGTDTQYF
NA	TRBV7-2	TRBJ1-2	TRBD1	CASSLYRDRDGYTF